This TCR beta chain was sequenced for a study of T cell responses to AZD1222 COVID-19 vaccine. Produced via immunoSEQ multiplex PCR; TCRdb's table is partial and in-frame only. The table shows about 110,000 clones, with roughly 90% occurring only once. Sequencing used peripheral blood, obtained on day 0 of AZD1222 vaccination. This receptor was taken from an adult in good health.

CDR3 coding DNA: TGTGCCAGCAGCTTGGGCAGGGGCAGGGTGAGCAATCAGCCCCAGCATTTT. Amino acids: CASSLGRGRVSNQPQHF. V usage is TRBV13 and J usage is TRBJ1-5, with TRBD1 as a possible D gene (6 bases). Germline assignment: CDR1 PRHDT and CDR2 FYEKMQ (reference sequence). The CDR3 loop spans 17 amino acids. V gave up 3 bases and J gave up 1 base, with 16 bases separating them.